Each of the 27 T cell receptor beta chains below was sequenced from the same sample in a study of identical twins. TCRdb recomputed calls from the 5' RACE reads with MiXCR, one row per CDR3 protein. The sample comprises some 210,000 distinct CDR3 sequences, 15% to 20% of which are singletons, and 35% to 45% rests with the top ten. This sample was also put to use in a study of T cells expressing NK-cell markers.

Input material: CD8+ T cells sorted from blood. These receptors all stem from a woman between 18 and 30 years old in good health.

This clonotype showed up just a few times. The chain recombines TRBV24-1 with TRBJ2-3, with TRBD2 matching over 9 bases. The CDR3 is made up of 16 amino acids. After removal of 4 bases from V and 4 bases from J, the junction contained 8 bases not matched to a gene. Germline V lookup: CDR1 KGHDR, CDR2 SFDVKD. CDR3 sequence reads: CATSELLAGAPDTQYF. The CDR3 DNA is TGTGCCACCAGTGAGCTACTAGCGGGCGCCCCAGATACGCAGTATTTT.

This clonotype was seen a handful of times. Here the CDR3 reads CASSLNPGMNTEAFF. The CDR3, as DNA: TGTGCCAGCAGTTTAAACCCAGGGATGAACACTGAAGCTTTCTTT. The rearrangement links TRBV27 to TRBJ1-1; D possibly corresponds to TRBD1 (5 bases). The CDR3 has 15 residues. Deletions cut 2 bases from V and 0 bases from J, with 10 bases between. CDR1 and CDR2 from the germline V gene are MNHEY and SMNVEV (reference sequence).

In its sample, this clonotype was seen a few times. The CDR3 DNA is TGTGCCAGCAGCTTAGCGCCCCTAGGATACGAGCAGTACTTC. The encoded protein is CASSLAPLGYEQYF. This sequence joins TRBV7-6 and TRBJ2-7; the D is unclear. The CDR3 length is 14 residues. The germline CDR1 and CDR2 sequences are SGHVS and FNYEAQ. Trimming pared 0 bases from V and 4 bases from J, leaving 10 bases between.

The gene calls are TRBV12-5 and TRBJ2-1; 8 bases agree with TRBD2. Germline V gives CDR1 LGHNT, CDR2 FRNRAP. The CDR3 is 13 residues long. With V trimmed by 6 bases and J by 9 bases, 7 bases remained unmatched. The CDR3: CASGSGLVIEQFF. For the CDR3, the DNA is TGTGCTAGTGGCTCGGGACTAGTCATTGAGCAGTTCTTC.

The chain has TRBV9 and TRBJ1-6; possible D gene TRBD1, 5 bases. Germline assignment: CDR1 SGDLS and CDR2 YYNGEE. V lost 4 bases to trimming and J lost 8 bases, with 13 bases between them. This CDR3 is 14 amino acids long. CDR3 DNA: TGTGCCAGCAGCTCCCGGACAACGGATTCACCCCTCCACTTT. Its translation: CASSSRTTDSPLHF.

The CDR3, as DNA: TGTGCCAGCAGCCCGGCCCTTTCCTCGTCATCCTACGAGCAGTACTTC. Protein product: CASSPALSSSSYEQYF. The chain joins TRBV7-6 to TRBJ2-7; D is uncertain. This CDR3 comprises 16 residues. Germline assignment: CDR1 SGHVS and CDR2 FNYEAQ. Trimming took 5 bases from V and 1 from J, leaving 18 bases between them.

This chain links TRBV29-1 with TRBJ2-1, with 9 positions matching TRBD1. Germline CDR1 and CDR2: SQVTM and ANQGSEA. This CDR3 has 16 amino acids. With 2 bases clipped from V and 9 bases from J, the junction kept 14 bases outside the gene matches. The CDR3 DNA sequence: TGCAGCGTTGAAAGGTTTCAAGGGGACAGGGAAATTGAGCAGTTCTTC. It yields the protein CSVERFQGDREIEQFF.

This clonotype turned up a few times. This chain joins TRBV5-1 and TRBJ1-1; D call uncertain. The V end was cut by 0 bases, the J end by 3 bases, with 9 bases between. Germline CDR1 is SGHRS and CDR2 is YFSETQ. This CDR3 contains 14 residues. The CDR3 reads CASSLGRPHTEAFF. The DNA for the CDR3 is TGCGCCAGCAGCTTGGGCAGGCCGCACACTGAAGCTTTCTTT.

The chain couples TRBV12-3 or TRBV12-4 to TRBJ2-2, with D hard to call. V was shortened by 10 bases and J by 5 bases, with 17 bases between the two germline ends. The CDR3 totals 14 residues. CDR3 protein: CATRSPSGTGELFF. DNA for the CDR3: TGTGCCACCCGGTCCCCGTCCGGGACCGGGGAGCTGTTTTTT.

This clonotype was seen only a few times. The CDR3 DNA reads as TGTGCCAGCAGTGTACCAGGGGAAGGCGAAAAACTGTTTTTT. Encoded protein: CASSVPGEGEKLFF. The chain recombines TRBV6-1 with TRBJ1-4; a weak D match, TRBD1 (6 bases). Germline assignment: CDR1 MNHNS and CDR2 SASEGT. Trimming removed 4 bases from V and 8 bases from J, with 14 bases in between. This CDR3 has 14 amino acids.

This clonotype was seen only a few times. This chain uses TRBV5-1 with TRBJ2-1; 14 bases align to TRBD2. Germline loops: CDR1 SGHRS, CDR2 YFSETQ. The junction had 6 bases not matched to a gene; V was cut back by 3 bases and J by 7 bases. The CDR3 consists of 16 residues. The CDR3 DNA sequence: TGCGCCAGCAGCTACGGACTAGCGGGAGGCGGGAATGAGCAGTTCTTC. This gives the protein CASSYGLAGGGNEQFF.

This clonotype was counted a few times. This rearrangement joins TRBV4-3 to TRBJ1-1, with D possibly matching TRBD1 (5 bases). The CDR3 covers 19 residues. Trimming removed 2 bases from V and 1 base from J, with 23 bases in between. Germline V gene sequence: CDR1 LGHNA, CDR2 YSLEER. CDR3: CASSQSRLTTLGTNTEAFF. CDR3 coding DNA: TGCGCCAGCAGCCAAAGCCGACTGACAACTTTGGGGACGAACACTGAAGCTTTCTTT.

J is TRBJ2-3 and V is TRBV9; no clear D gene. The CDR3 loop spans 13 amino acids. Trimming stripped 2 bases from V and 4 bases from J, with 8 bases between. Germline assignment: CDR1 SGDLS and CDR2 YYNGEE. CDR3 sequence: CASSVNNADTQYF. CDR3 bases: TGTGCCAGCAGCGTTAACAACGCAGATACGCAGTATTTT.

The genes are TRBV29-1 and TRBJ1-2; D gene uncertain. Germline values: CDR1 SQVTM, CDR2 ANQGSEA. Trimming pared 4 bases from V and 4 bases from J, leaving 7 bases between. This CDR3 comprises 11 residues. This CDR3 reads CSVVESYGYTF. DNA for the CDR3: TGCAGCGTTGTAGAATCCTATGGCTACACCTTC.

This clonotype was seen a few times. The chain carries TRBV12-3 or TRBV12-4 and TRBJ2-7; D unclear. Trimming cost V 2 bases and J 1 base, with 15 bases left between them. CDR3 length equals 16 residues. For the CDR3, the DNA is TGTGCCAGCAGTTTATCTATAAAGGGTCCGTCCTACGAGCAGTACTTC. Its protein is CASSLSIKGPSYEQYF.

Here the CDR3 reads CASSLGTGVYGYTF. DNA of the CDR3: TGTGCCAGCAGCTTGGGGACAGGGGTCTATGGCTACACCTTC. This sequence joins TRBV5-6 and TRBJ1-2; 9 bases map to TRBD1. V gave up 0 bases and J gave up 4 bases; unmatched junction bases: 1. The length of the CDR3 is 14 residues. The germline CDR1 and CDR2 sequences are SGHDT and YYEEEE.

This clonotype appeared a few times. The chain joins TRBV2 to TRBJ2-1; a possible D gene is TRBD2 (5 bases). The CDR3 contains 11 residues. Trimming left V 7 bases short and J 10 bases short, with 11 bases between. Germline lookup yields CDR1 SNHLY and CDR2 FYNNEI. CDR3: CASMGGSEQFF. The CDR3 coding sequence is TGTGCCAGCATGGGTGGGAGCGAGCAGTTCTTC.

The chain recombines TRBV20-1 with TRBJ2-7; D gene uncertain. The germline V gene encodes CDR1 DFQATT and CDR2 SNEGSKA (reference sequence). The CDR3 has 15 residues. V was pared by 0 bases and J by 0 bases, with 12 bases between. The CDR3: CSARDFHASSYEQYF. The CDR3 coding sequence is TGCAGTGCTAGAGATTTCCATGCCAGCTCCTACGAGCAGTACTTC.

The sample holds many counts of this clonotype. V gene TRBV21-1 combines with J gene TRBJ2-7; the table's D gene call, TRBD2, was not cross checked with the DNA. TRBV21-1 is reported as a pseudogene. CDR3 length: 15 residues. In DNA, the CDR3 is TGTGCCAGCAGCAAACCGGCGGGGATTTACTACGAGCAGTACTTC. Amino acids: CASSKPAGIYYEQYF.

The chain is built from TRBV4-3 and TRBJ2-2, with D maybe TRBD2 (7 bases). CDR1 and CDR2 from the germline V gene are LGHNA and YSLEER. CDR3 length: 16 residues. The germline V and J ends were trimmed by 1 base and 4 bases, with 13 bases remaining between them. DNA for the CDR3: TGCGCCAGCAGCCAAGTTCCAGGGGAGGGCACCGGGGAGCTGTTTTTT. Its translation is CASSQVPGEGTGELFF.

This clonotype has just a few counts. The rearrangement uses TRBV6-1 and TRBJ2-7; TRBD2 is a possible D gene (5 bases). V lost 6 bases to trimming and J lost 0 bases, with 15 bases between them. Germline V gives CDR1 MNHNS, CDR2 SASEGT. The CDR3 is 15 residues long. The CDR3 here is CASSPTTLSSYEQYF. As DNA, the CDR3 is TGTGCCAGCAGCCCGACTACCCTGTCCTCCTACGAGCAGTACTTC.

This clonotype was seen a few times. The rearrangement links TRBV7-6 to TRBJ2-7; no firm D call. Trimming took off 0 bases at V and 2 bases at J, with 5 bases between the two ends. The CDR3 totals 13 residues. Germline CDR1 reads SGHVS; CDR2 reads FNYEAQ. CDR3 amino acids: CASSLAAAYEQYF. CDR3 coding DNA: TGTGCCAGCAGCTTAGCGGCTGCCTACGAGCAGTACTTC. Drawing the rest from reference TRBV7-6 and TRBJ2-7, the complete variable domain is GAGVSQSPRYKVTKRGQDVALRCDPISGHVSLYWYRQALGQGPEFLTYFNYEAQQDKSGLPNDRFSAERPEGSISTLTIQRTEQRDSAMYRCASSLAAAYEQYFGPGTRLTVT.

The chain combines TRBV20-1 with TRBJ1-1; D not resolved. The CDR3 consists of 15 residues. Trimming removed 0 bases at V and 0 bases at J, with 11 bases between. The germline V gene has CDR1 DFQATT and CDR2 SNEGSKA (reference sequence). CDR3 residues: CSARDFRQLNTEAFF. The CDR3 coding sequence is TGCAGTGCTAGAGATTTTCGCCAGCTGAACACTGAAGCTTTCTTT.

This clonotype was seen once. V gene TRBV9 combines with J gene TRBJ2-5, with 8 positions matching TRBD1. This CDR3 spans 14 amino acids. With V trimmed by 4 bases and J by 4 bases, 6 bases remained unmatched. Germline-derived CDR1 and CDR2 are SGDLS and YYNGEE. DNA for the CDR3: TGTGCCAGCAGCCCGCGGACAGGGTCAGAGACCCAGTACTTC. As protein: CASSPRTGSETQYF.

The table lists this clonotype with a few counts. The chain has TRBV20-1 and TRBJ2-3; 8 bases align to TRBD2. Germline V gives CDR1 DFQATT, CDR2 SNEGSKA (reference sequence). The CDR3 runs to 18 residues. Trimming at V came to 0 bases and at J to 2 bases, leaving 13 bases not matched to a gene. CDR3 amino acids: CSARDRRKREIPTDTQYF. CDR3 nucleotides: TGCAGTGCTAGAGATAGGAGGAAGCGGGAGATCCCCACAGATACGCAGTATTTT.

The rearrangement links TRBV4-2 to TRBJ2-3; D is perhaps TRBD2 (7 bases). V was pared by 2 bases and J by 1 base, with 22 bases between. There are 19 residues in the CDR3. Germline CDR1 reads LGHNA; CDR2 reads YNFKEQ. The CDR3 DNA follows: TGTGCCAGCAGCCAAAGGGGGGGTGACGGGCCGGTCGGCACAGATACGCAGTATTTT. This codes for CASSQRGGDGPVGTDTQYF.

This chain connects TRBV7-9 to TRBJ1-1; 7 bases align to TRBD1. The CDR3 sequence is 15 residues long. Looked up from germline, CDR1 is SEHNR and CDR2 is FQNEAQ (reference sequence). The trim removed 5 bases at V and 4 bases at J, leaving 10 bases unmatched. The CDR3 DNA reads as TGTGCCAGCAGCCCAGGGGGGGGCGTGGGCACTGAAGCTTTCTTT. This encodes CASSPGGGVGTEAFF.